This passage covers 21 T cell receptor beta chains from one sample sequenced in a study of shared clonotypes between healthy human individuals (TCRdb year 2020). The method was the immunoSEQ multiplex PCR assay. This is the immuneACCESS table as TCRdb keeps it, with only in-frame sequences that have V and J called. A part of the clones is gone; compared with another copy, unresolved V genes explain less than half, and the rest is unexplained. The sample records 1 million to 1.3 million clones, more than 75% of which are singletons. The top ten clonotypes cover roughly 0.57% of the sample. Sequencing was done on a sample of memory CD4+ T cells from PBMCs. The label giving this sample's cell subset or site can be read as: CD45RA-negative fraction. Source of these receptors: a man aged 18-30 years in good health. Some clones in this sample may be carry-over from other donors' samples.

The chain employs TRBV29-1 and TRBJ2-2, with D uncertain. V was pared by 6 bases and J by 0 bases, with 14 bases between. In germline, CDR1 is SQVTM, CDR2 ANQGSEA. The CDR3 length is 15 residues. The CDR3 loop reads CSVSTASANTGELFF. CDR3 in DNA: TGCAGCGTCTCCACTGCCAGCGCGAACACCGGGGAGCTGTTTTTT.

This clone was seen more than once but under ten times. This chain joins TRBV7-3 and TRBJ2-2, with 10 bases fitting TRBD2. The germline gives CDR1 SGHTA, CDR2 FQGTGA. V lost 2 bases to trimming and J lost 6 bases; unmatched junction nucleotides: 0. The CDR3 extends over 14 amino acids. DNA of the CDR3: TGTGCCAGCAGCTTACTAGCGGGAGCCGGGGAGCTGTTTTTT. As protein: CASSLLAGAGELFF.

In this sample, this clone turned up once. The V call is TRBV18, the J call TRBJ2-3; 8 bases are a match to TRBD2. Unmatched junction bases numbered 6, after V lost 3 bases and J lost 1 base. The germline V gene has CDR1 KGHSH and CDR2 LQKENI. This CDR3 contains 16 residues. The CDR3 protein is CASSPPRREGTDTQYF. DNA of the CDR3: TGTGCCAGCTCACCCCCTCGGCGGGAGGGCACAGATACGCAGTATTTT.

This clone is a singleton in its sample. The chain combines TRBV6-6 with TRBJ1-2, with D unresolved. Germline loops: CDR1 MNHNY, CDR2 SVGAGI (reference sequence). The CDR3 is 15 residues long. Trimming shortened V by 5 bases and J by 1 base, and 14 bases separated the two germline ends. CDR3 sequence reads: CASSIDGYLNYGYTF. The CDR3 DNA reads TGTGCCAGCAGTATAGACGGTTACCTTAACTATGGCTACACCTTC.

The rearrangement joins TRBV7-6 to TRBJ2-3; no firm D call. V lost 6 bases, J lost 12 bases, and 13 bases lay in between. The germline V gene has CDR1 SGHVS and CDR2 FNYEAQ. The CDR3 covers 11 residues. CDR3 coding DNA: TGTGCCAGCAGGTCGGATGGCAGCCAGTATTTT. It is translated as CASRSDGSQYF.

The chain employs TRBV7-2 and TRBJ2-1, with D perhaps TRBD2 (6 bases). Germline V lookup: CDR1 SGHTA, CDR2 FQGNSA. There are 15 residues in the CDR3. Trimming pared 7 bases from V and 10 bases from J, leaving 23 bases between. In DNA, the CDR3 is TGTGCCAGCACCCCTTTACGGGTTAATGGAGGGGAGCAGTTCTTC. Translation gives CASTPLRVNGGEQFF.

The V gene is TRBV13, the J gene TRBJ2-3, with TRBD2 matching over 8 bases. This CDR3 contains 16 residues. Per germline, CDR1 PRHDT and CDR2 FYEKMQ (reference sequence). Trimming took 8 bases from V and 3 from J; bases not matched to a gene: 13. This CDR3 is CASGGQREYVTDTQYF. CDR3 nucleotide sequence: TGTGCCAGCGGGGGGCAGCGGGAGTACGTAACAGATACGCAGTATTTT. The full variable domain, its missing parts supplied by reference TRBV13 and TRBJ2-3, is AAGVIQSPRHLIKEKRETATLKCYPIPRHDTVYWYQQGPGQDPQFLISFYEKMQSDKGSIPDRFSAQQFSDYHSELNMSSLELGDSALYFCASGGQREYVTDTQYFGPGTRLTVL.

The chain couples TRBV11-3 to TRBJ1-1; 7 bases are shared with TRBD1. This CDR3 region has 14 residues. CDR1 SGHNT and CDR2 YENEEA come from the germline V gene. The V segment lost 5 bases and the J segment 1 base; nucleotides outside the gene matches: 4. The DNA for the CDR3 is TGTGCCAGCAGCCCGGGACAGCGGAACACTGAAGCTTTCTTT. It encodes CASSPGQRNTEAFF.

This chain uses TRBV5-6 with TRBJ2-3, with D possibly matching TRBD2 (7 bases). The V gene lost 0 bases and the J gene lost 2 bases, with 13 bases spanning the gap. The CDR3 runs to 16 residues. Germline lookup yields CDR1 SGHDT and CDR2 YYEEEE. In nucleotides, the CDR3 is TGTGCCAGCAGCTTGGCGGGGGGCCCCCCCACAGATACGCAGTATTTT. Its translation: CASSLAGGPPTDTQYF.

The V and J genes are TRBV5-1 and TRBJ1-1; possible D gene TRBD1, 6 bases. Trimming removed 4 bases at V and 4 bases at J, with 14 bases between. CDR1 and CDR2 from the germline V gene are SGHRS and YFSETQ. CDR3 length: 14 residues. The CDR3 spells CASSLQGWATEAFF. CDR3 nucleotides: TGCGCCAGCAGCCTACAGGGTTGGGCCACTGAAGCTTTCTTT.

The CDR3 spells CASSQAGADTQYF. The CDR3 DNA reads TGTGCCAGCAGCCAAGCGGGAGCAGATACGCAGTATTTT. The J gene is TRBJ2-3, the V gene TRBV7-9; 8 nucleotides agree with TRBD2. The J segment lost 4 bases and the V segment lost 5 bases, leaving 2 bases of the junction unmatched. Germline V gene data show CDR1 as SEHNR and CDR2 as FQNEAQ (reference sequence). The CDR3 is made up of 13 amino acids.

J is TRBJ2-7 and V is TRBV4-2; D is possibly TRBD2 (6 bases). This CDR3 is built from 16 residues. Germline values: CDR1 LGHNA, CDR2 YNFKEQ. V shed 0 bases and J shed 0 bases, with 12 bases lying between them. Here the CDR3 reads CASSQEVTGSSYEQYF. The CDR3 bases are TGTGCCAGCAGCCAAGAGGTGACCGGGAGCTCCTACGAGCAGTACTTC.

The gene calls are TRBV29-1 and TRBJ1-5, with 11 bases fitting TRBD1. This CDR3 region has 14 residues. V gave up 6 bases and J gave up 6 bases; unmatched junction bases: 7. From germline, CDR1 is SQVTM and CDR2 ANQGSEA. Here the CDR3 reads CSVGGQGVGQPQHF. CDR3 DNA sequence: TGCAGCGTGGGGGGACAGGGGGTCGGTCAGCCCCAGCATTTT.

The CDR3 bases are TGTGCCAGCAGCTCCTCTAGCGGGATGGCCGAGCAGTACTTC. Protein sequence: CASSSSSGMAEQYF. V and J are TRBV7-3 and TRBJ2-7, with 9 positions matching TRBD2. The V and J ends lost 4 bases and 6 bases, in that order; junction bases with no gene match: 7. CDR1 is SGHTA and CDR2 is FQGTGA in the germline V gene. CDR3 length: 14 residues.

Regarding this clone: Other DNA sequences in this sample translate to the same CDR3. The chain carries TRBV29-1 and TRBJ1-3; no definite D call. This CDR3 region has 12 residues. The germline gives CDR1 SQVTM, CDR2 ANQGSEA. Trimming removed 5 bases from V and 4 bases from J, with 9 bases in between. The CDR3 region has the DNA TGCAGCGTTCTCGGGCTGGGAAACACCATATATTTT. Its protein is CSVLGLGNTIYF.

The chain couples TRBV19 to TRBJ1-1; D is uncertain. V dropped 5 bases and J dropped 6 bases, with 10 bases sitting between them. The CDR3 totals 12 residues. Germline V gives CDR1 LNHDA, CDR2 SQIVND (reference sequence). The CDR3 DNA reads TGTGCCAGTAGTCGAGGCGTGGCTGAAGCTTTCTTT. Its translation: CASSRGVAEAFF.

J is TRBJ2-4 and V is TRBV19, with 8 bases fitting TRBD1. There are 14 residues in the CDR3. The J segment lost 6 bases and the V segment lost 5 bases, leaving 6 bases of the junction unmatched. CDR1 LNHDA and CDR2 SQIVND come from the germline V gene (reference sequence). The CDR3 loop is CASSGRQGPNIQYF. The DNA of the CDR3 is TGTGCCAGTAGTGGACGACAGGGGCCAAACATTCAGTACTTC. Variable domain in full (rest from reference TRBV19 and TRBJ2-4): DGGITQSPKYLFRKEGQNVTLSCEQNLNHDAMYWYRQDPGQGLRLIYYSQIVNDFQKGDIAEGYSVSREKKESFPLTVTSAQKNPTAFYLCASSGRQGPNIQYFGAGTRLSVL.

The chain joins TRBV7-3 to TRBJ2-1; TRBD2 matches 9 bases. CDR1 and CDR2 from the germline V gene are SGHTA and FQGTGA. The CDR3 covers 16 residues. V trimming: 4 bases; J trimming: 5 bases; junction bases outside the gene matches: 9. CDR3 DNA sequence: TGTGCCAGCAGCTCTCCTCTAGCGGGGACGAACAATGAGCAGTTCTTC. Amino acid sequence: CASSSPLAGTNNEQFF. Drawing the rest from reference TRBV7-3 and TRBJ2-1, the complete variable domain is GAGVSQTPSNKVTEKGKYVELRCDPISGHTALYWYRQSLGQGPEFLIYFQGTGAADDSGLPNDRFFAVRPEGSVSTLKIQRTERGDSAVYLCASSSPLAGTNNEQFFGPGTRLTVL.

The rearrangement links TRBV6-5 to TRBJ2-3; 10 positions match TRBD2. The germline V gene has CDR1 MNHEY and CDR2 SVGAGI. V trimming: 2 bases; J trimming: 1 base; junction bases outside the gene matches: 0. The CDR3 extends over 15 amino acids. For the CDR3, the DNA is TGTGCCAGCAGTTACGGGACTAGCGGCACAGATACGCAGTATTTT. This encodes CASSYGTSGTDTQYF.

V is TRBV28 and J is TRBJ1-4, with D possibly TRBD1 on 6 matching bases. Trimming removed 3 bases at V and 5 bases at J, with 13 bases between. The CDR3 covers 15 residues. CDR1 and CDR2 (germline): MDHEN, SYDVKM. The CDR3 sequence: CASSFPGTSNEKLFF. The CDR3 DNA sequence: TGTGCCAGCAGTTTCCCCGGGACATCCAATGAAAAACTGTTTTTT.

About this clone itself: Other DNA variants within this sample encode the same CDR3. The DNA of the CDR3 is TGTGCCAGCAGTTTGGAGGGATATCCTAACTATGGCTACACCTTC. It specifies CASSLEGYPNYGYTF. The chain combines TRBV6-1 with TRBJ1-2; D is unclear. The CDR3 runs to 15 residues. Germline values: CDR1 MNHNS, CDR2 SASEGT. V was cut by 5 bases and J by 0 bases, with 13 bases left in between.